These 4 T cell receptor beta chains share one sample of origin, sequenced in a study of blood T cell repertoires in COVID-19. Produced via immunoSEQ multiplex PCR; TCRdb's table is partial and in-frame only. The repertoire holds 160,000 or so clones, with approximately 75% as singletons. The specimen sequenced was peripheral blood. The source is a human donor in a cohort sampled during active COVID-19.

This clone showed up just once. The chain has TRBV25-1 and TRBJ1-3; D gene ambiguous. This CDR3 is 15 amino acids long. The germline CDR1 and CDR2 sequences are MGHDK and SYGVNS. With 1 base removed from V and 3 bases from J, the gap between germline ends came to 10 bases. CDR3 sequence (DNA): TGTGCCAGCAGTGAATCGGGGTACGGTGGAAACACCATATATTTT. Translation: CASSESGYGGNTIYF.

The rearrangement uses TRBV27 and TRBJ1-1; TRBD1 might be the D (5 bases). Germline CDR1 is MNHEY and CDR2 is SMNVEV (reference sequence). The V gene lost 8 bases and the J gene lost 6 bases, with 13 bases spanning the gap. The CDR3 is made up of 12 amino acids. The CDR3 sequence is CASSRPGAEAFF. CDR3 in DNA: TGTGCCAGCTCCCGACCGGGGGCTGAAGCTTTCTTT.

J is TRBJ1-2 and V is TRBV5-1, with 7 bases fitting TRBD1. This CDR3 region has 13 residues. Germline assignment: CDR1 SGHRS and CDR2 YFSETQ. The ends lost 0 bases at V and 6 bases at J; junction bases unmatched: 2. CDR3 sequence reads: CASSLVQGDGYTF. CDR3 sequence (DNA): TGCGCCAGCAGCTTGGTCCAGGGGGATGGCTACACCTTC.

CDR3 amino acids: CASSPTGGADGYTF. The CDR3, as DNA: TGTGCCAGCTCACCGACAGGGGGCGCGGATGGCTACACCTTC. The rearrangement links TRBV18 to TRBJ1-2; TRBD1 aligns across 10 bases. V shed 3 bases and J 6 bases; nucleotides not matched to a gene: 4. Germline V gene data show CDR1 as KGHSH and CDR2 as LQKENI. CDR3 length equals 14 residues.